The 21 T cell receptor beta chains below were found in one sample sequenced in a study of T-cell reconstitution after alpha-beta-depleted transplantation in children. TCRbeta library construction was performed incorporating unique molecular identifiers. TCRdb recomputed calls from the PCR reads with MiXCR, one row per CDR3 protein. This sample has hundreds of thousands of distinct CDR3 sequences, with 15% to 20% found just once. The material was PBMCs from the stem cell graft donor, obtained from the stem cell graft. Source of these receptors: a human donor who donated a stem cell graft to a child with acute myeloid leukemia.

This clonotype was observed a single time. The genes are TRBV12-2 and TRBJ2-3; TRBD2, the D gene given by the table, was not confirmed from the DNA. TRBV12-2 is tagged as a pseudogene. This CDR3 has 17 amino acids. CDR3 amino acids: CASRLGTTSGTTDTQYF. CDR3 sequence (DNA): TGTGCAAGTCGCTTGGGAACGACTAGCGGGACCACAGATACGCAGTATTTT.

The chain combines TRBV20-1 with TRBJ1-1; no reliable D call. V lost 3 bases to trimming and J lost 1 base, with 9 bases between them. CDR1 DFQATT and CDR2 SNEGSKA come from the germline V gene (reference sequence). This CDR3 is 13 amino acids long. The CDR3 region has the DNA TGCAGTGCTAGGCCGGAAAGGAACACTGAAGCTTTCTTT. Amino acids: CSARPERNTEAFF.

Many counts were recorded for this clonotype. The chain has TRBV12-3 or TRBV12-4 and TRBJ1-5, with D hard to call. This CDR3 is built from 13 residues. With 8 bases removed from V and 7 bases from J, the gap between germline ends came to 15 bases. The CDR3 region has the DNA TGTGCCAGCGGAGGGAGTCGTGTACAGCCCCAGCATTTT. The encoded protein is CASGGSRVQPQHF.

CDR3 residues: CASTPNPLNEQFF. The CDR3, as DNA: TGTGCCAGCACCCCGAATCCCCTGAATGAGCAGTTCTTC. V is TRBV12-3 or TRBV12-4 and J is TRBJ2-1; D is ambiguous. V was shortened by 7 bases and J by 7 bases, with 14 bases between the two germline ends. This CDR3 has 13 amino acids.

This chain uses TRBV7-2 with TRBJ1-1; D unclear. Trimming removed 3 bases from V and 3 bases from J, with 8 bases in between. CDR1 and CDR2 (germline): SGHTA, FQGNSA. This CDR3 is 13 amino acids long. The CDR3 reads CASSFTEDTEAFF. The CDR3, as DNA: TGTGCCAGCAGCTTTACGGAGGACACTGAAGCTTTCTTT.

This rearrangement joins TRBV25-1 to TRBJ2-7, with D uncertain. Deletions cut 0 bases from V and 5 bases from J, with 11 bases between. The CDR3 covers 14 residues. Germline V gene sequence: CDR1 MGHDK, CDR2 SYGVNS. The CDR3 nucleotides are TGTGCCAGCAGTGAATACGCCCTCAGTGACGAGCAGTACTTC. Translating it yields CASSEYALSDEQYF.

The table lists this clonotype with many counts. The rearrangement uses TRBV5-6 and TRBJ2-5; tentatively, D is TRBD2 (5 bases). Trimming pared 1 base from V and 5 bases from J, leaving 21 bases between. The CDR3 covers 17 residues. CDR1 and CDR2 (germline): SGHDT, YYEEEE. The CDR3, as DNA: TGTGCCAGCAGCTTGCGGGTTGGGCCGGAAATAGCGGAGACCCAGTACTTC. This sequence encodes CASSLRVGPEIAETQYF.

This clonotype showed up many times. The chain employs TRBV20-1 and TRBJ2-7; tentatively, D is TRBD2 (6 bases). The CDR3 totals 11 residues. Trimming shortened V by 3 bases and J by 6 bases, and 9 bases separated the two germline ends. Per germline, CDR1 DFQATT and CDR2 SNEGSKA (reference sequence). The CDR3 DNA sequence: TGCAGTGCTAGGGCGGGGAGCGAGCAGTACTTC. It encodes CSARAGSEQYF.

This clonotype occurred many times. The chain joins TRBV6-1 to TRBJ2-7; D gene uncertain. V was cut by 0 bases and J by 2 bases, with 17 bases left in between. From germline, CDR1 is MNHNS and CDR2 SASEGT. The CDR3 runs 17 residues. This CDR3 reads CASSEARPGLITYEQYV. Here the CDR3 DNA reads TGTGCCAGCAGTGAAGCTCGGCCAGGCCTAATCACCTACGAGCAGTACGTC.

At least ten counts were recorded for this clonotype. Written as DNA, the CDR3 is TGTGCCAGCAGCTTAGACAGGGCCCAAGAGACCCAGTACTTC. Translation: CASSLDRAQETQYF. The V and J genes are TRBV7-2 and TRBJ2-5; D perhaps matches TRBD1 (6 bases). Germline loops: CDR1 SGHTA, CDR2 FQGNSA. Trimming took 1 base from V and 1 from J, leaving 7 bases between them. The CDR3 has 14 residues.

V and J are TRBV29-1 and TRBJ2-3; D remains ambiguous. The ends were cut back, 3 bases at V and 2 bases at J, with 9 bases in the middle. Germline CDR1 SQVTM, CDR2 ANQGSEA. The CDR3 has 13 amino acids. CDR3 DNA: TGCAGCGTTGAGGAACCTCCCACAGATACGCAGTATTTT. Its protein is CSVEEPPTDTQYF.

The sample holds many counts of this clonotype. The rearrangement joins TRBV20-1 to TRBJ1-3; D unresolved. Trimming removed 4 bases at V and 0 bases at J, with 7 bases between. This CDR3 is 13 amino acids long. CDR1 and CDR2 (germline): DFQATT, SNEGSKA (reference sequence). The CDR3: CSAKWDSGNTIYF. CDR3 nucleotides: TGCAGTGCTAAATGGGACTCTGGAAACACCATATATTTT.

The chain links TRBV7-9 to TRBJ2-3; 10 bases are a match to TRBD2. J gave up 7 bases and V 4 bases, and 11 bases lay outside the gene matches. Germline V gene data show CDR1 as SEHNR and CDR2 as FQNEAQ (reference sequence). The CDR3 length is 16 residues. The DNA of the CDR3 is TGTGCCAGCAGCTCATCCTATCGGACTAGCGGAAATACGCAGTATTTT. Its protein is CASSSSYRTSGNTQYF. Full variable domain (outside the CDR3, taken from reference TRBV7-9 and TRBJ2-3): DTGVSQNPRHKITKRGQNVTFRCDPISEHNRLYWYRQTLGQGPEFLTYFQNEAQLEKSRLLSDRFSAERPKGSFSTLEIQRTEQGDSAMYLCASSSSYRTSGNTQYFGPGTRLTVL.

J is TRBJ1-1 and V is TRBV6-5; a weak D match, TRBD1 (5 bases). The CDR3 extends over 14 amino acids. Trimming cost V 11 bases and J 1 base, with 17 bases left between them. CDR1 and CDR2 (germline): MNHEY, SVGAGI. In nucleotides, the CDR3 is TGTGCCTCCCTGCCAGGTGGGGGGAACACTGAAGCTTTCTTT. As protein: CASLPGGGNTEAFF.

The chain employs TRBV11-1 and TRBJ2-3, with 9 bases identical to TRBD2. This CDR3 is built from 18 residues. Germline values: CDR1 SGHAT, CDR2 FQDESV (reference sequence). Unmatched junction bases numbered 10, after V lost 3 bases and J lost 0 bases. CDR3 coding DNA: TGTGCCAGCAGCTTTTTAGCGGGGGCCGATACCAGCACAGATACGCAGTATTTT. It specifies CASSFLAGADTSTDTQYF.

This clonotype was observed many times. The chain combines TRBV20-1 with TRBJ2-3; D is perhaps TRBD1 or TRBD2 (5 bases each). Trimming cost V 1 base and J 6 bases, with 17 bases left between them. This CDR3 has 15 residues. Germline assignment: CDR1 DFQATT and CDR2 SNEGSKA (reference sequence). This CDR3 is CSARGRRAEGDTQYF. Written as DNA, the CDR3 is TGCAGTGCTAGAGGTCGGCGTGCAGAGGGGGATACGCAGTATTTT.

V gene TRBV5-1 combines with J gene TRBJ2-1, with D possibly being TRBD1 or TRBD2 (5 bases each). V lost 2 bases, J lost 8 bases, and 14 bases lay in between. Germline V gene lookup returns CDR1 SGHRS and CDR2 YFSETQ. This CDR3 spans 14 amino acids. CDR3 loop: CASSFGAGSDEQFF. The CDR3 nucleotides are TGCGCCAGCAGCTTTGGGGCCGGTAGCGATGAGCAGTTCTTC.

This clonotype has ten or more counts. The chain employs TRBV20-1 and TRBJ1-6; D is ambiguous. The CDR3 covers 14 residues. CDR1 is DFQATT, CDR2 SNEGSKA, per germline (reference sequence). Between the trimmed V and J ends, which lost 1 base and 10 bases, there was a span of 14 bases. CDR3 DNA: TGCAGTGCTAGAGGGTCTGGGAGTAACTCACCCCTCCACTTT. Its translation is CSARGSGSNSPLHF.

This clonotype was counted a few times. The V gene is TRBV19, the J gene TRBJ1-5; D remains ambiguous. V dropped 3 bases and J dropped 2 bases, with 11 bases sitting between them. CDR3 size: 15 residues. Per germline, CDR1 LNHDA and CDR2 SQIVND (reference sequence). CDR3 DNA sequence: TGTGCCAGTAGTATTGTCGCCTCAGGCAATCAGCCCCAGCATTTT. Translating it yields CASSIVASGNQPQHF.

At least ten counts were recorded for this clonotype. J is TRBJ1-2 and V is TRBV12-3 or TRBV12-4; D is possibly TRBD1 (5 bases). The CDR3 totals 13 residues. With 6 bases removed from V and 6 bases from J, the gap between germline ends came to 14 bases. The CDR3 reads CASSWGGANGYTF. The CDR3 coding sequence is TGTGCCAGCAGCTGGGGCGGGGCCAATGGCTACACCTTC.

At least ten counts were recorded for this clonotype. The V call is TRBV5-1, the J call TRBJ1-3; D gene uncertain. The CDR3 has 15 residues. Trimming pared 0 bases from V and 5 bases from J, leaving 12 bases between. Germline V CDR1 and CDR2: SGHRS, YFSETQ. CDR3 region: CASSLEAPDRNTIYF. CDR3 DNA: TGCGCCAGCAGCTTGGAGGCTCCAGACCGAAACACCATATATTTT.